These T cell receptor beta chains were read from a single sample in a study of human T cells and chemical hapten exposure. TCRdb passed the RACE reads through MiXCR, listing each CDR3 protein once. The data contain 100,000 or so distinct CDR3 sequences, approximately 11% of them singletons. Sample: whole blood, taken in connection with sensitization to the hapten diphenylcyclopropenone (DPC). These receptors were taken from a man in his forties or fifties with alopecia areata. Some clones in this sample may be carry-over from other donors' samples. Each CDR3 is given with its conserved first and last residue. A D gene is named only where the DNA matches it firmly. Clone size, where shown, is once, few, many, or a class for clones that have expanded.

CASSLASSGEQFF TGTGCCAGCAGCTTAGCCTCTAGCGGTGAGCAGTTCTTC 13 TRBJ2-1 TRBV7-9 many TRBD2
CASSLFRGNTEAFF TGTGCCAGCAGTTTATTTAGGGGGAACACTGAAGCTTTCTTT 14 TRBJ1-1 TRBV28 few .
CASSTSLDTQYF TGTGCCAGCAGTACATCTCTAGATACGCAGTATTTT 12 TRBJ2-3 TRBV6-2/TRBV6-3 . .
CASSVGVNDGELFF TGTGCCAGCAGCGTAGGGGTGAACGACGGGGAGCTGTTTTTT 14 TRBJ2-2 TRBV9 . .
CASRRDRGYLDTQYF TGTGCCAGCAGGAGGGACAGGGGTTATCTGGATACGCAGTATTTT 15 TRBJ2-3 TRBV6-5 . TRBD1
CASSFTVGHTNTEAFF TGTGCCAGCAGCTTTACCGTGGGACACACGAACACTGAAGCTTTCTTT 16 TRBJ1-1 TRBV11-3 few .
CASSQDPRSDTGSTNEKLFF TGTGCCAGCAGCCAAGACCCCAGGTCGGATACTGGATCAACTAATGAAAAACTGTTTTTT 20 TRBJ1-4 TRBV4-2 . .
CATSGALGYGYTF TGTGCCACCAGTGGGGCGTTGGGCTATGGCTACACCTTC 13 TRBJ1-2 TRBV24-1 many .
CASSTRTGTSGRSGETQYF TGTGCCAGCAGTACCCGGACCGGGACTAGCGGGAGATCGGGAGAGACCCAGTACTTC 19 TRBJ2-5 TRBV12-3/TRBV12-4 . TRBD2
CASSLGADYTF TGTGCCAGCAGCTTAGGTGCAGATTACACCTTC 11 TRBJ1-2 TRBV7-2 few .
CASSLLPGGTEAFF TGCGCCAGCAGCTTGCTTCCAGGGGGCACTGAAGCTTTCTTT 14 TRBJ1-1 TRBV5-1 few TRBD1
CSASLRTINTDTQYF TGCAGTGCTTCTTTGAGAACTATAAACACAGATACGCAGTATTTT 15 TRBJ2-3 TRBV20-1 few .
CASRQPAGSTDTQYF TGTGCCAGCAGACAACCAGCGGGGAGCACAGATACGCAGTATTTT 15 TRBJ2-3 TRBV2 few TRBD2
CAIRPGTSGSYYTDTQYF TGTGCCATCAGACCCGGGACTAGCGGATCCTATTACACAGATACGCAGTATTTT 18 TRBJ2-3 TRBV10-3 . TRBD2
CASSYRRGGNSPLHF TGTGCCAGCAGTTACCGGAGGGGAGGGAATTCACCCCTCCACTTT 15 TRBJ1-6 TRBV6-5 once .
CASSPLMGGEKLFF TGTGCCAGCAGCCCCCTCATGGGCGGTGAAAAACTGTTTTTT 14 TRBJ1-4 TRBV7-2 many .
CASSLDGSTGNTIYF TGTGCCAGCAGCTTAGACGGATCTACCGGAAACACCATATATTTT 15 TRBJ1-3 TRBV5-8 many .
CASSYGGSWVRELFF TGTGCCAGCAGTTACGGTGGGTCCTGGGTTCGGGAGCTGTTTTTT 15 TRBJ2-2 TRBV6-2/TRBV6-3 few .
CASGLFKSQSTDTQYF TGTGCTAGTGGTTTATTTAAGTCTCAAAGCACAGATACGCAGTATTTT 16 TRBJ2-3 TRBV12-5 . .
CSAREWTNRGGELFF TGCAGTGCTAGAGAGTGGACCAACAGGGGAGGGGAGCTGTTTTTT 15 TRBJ2-2 TRBV20-1 few TRBD1
CASSLDTGRNTIYF TGTGCCAGCAGCTTGGACACAGGGAGAAACACCATATATTTT 14 TRBJ1-3 TRBV5-8 many .
CSVERPGVDTQYF TGCAGCGTTGAAAGGCCAGGGGTGGATACGCAGTATTTT 13 TRBJ2-3 TRBV29-1 few .
CASSRRGYDSPLHF TGTGCCAGCAGCCGTCGGGGCTACGATTCACCCCTCCACTTT 14 TRBJ1-6 TRBV28 . .
CSATQASGRTDTQYF TGCAGCGCCACGCAGGCCAGCGGGAGAACAGATACGCAGTATTTT 15 TRBJ2-3 TRBV29-1 . TRBD2
CASSWTPNNEQFF TGTGCCAGCAGCTGGACCCCCAACAATGAGCAGTTCTTC 13 TRBJ2-1 TRBV5-4 . .
CASSQGDPGLTGELFF TGTGCCAGCAGCCAAGGGGACCCGGGGCTCACCGGGGAGCTGTTTTTT 16 TRBJ2-2 TRBV3-1 few .
CATSDLQLQGPDTQYF TGTGCCACCAGTGATCTACAACTCCAGGGGCCAGATACGCAGTATTTT 16 TRBJ2-3 TRBV24-1 . .
CASSQRGVTADTQYF TGTGCCAGCAGCCAACGCGGAGTTACGGCAGATACGCAGTATTTT 15 TRBJ2-3 TRBV6-5 . .
CASSSRQGDGYTF TGCGCCAGCAGCTCACGACAGGGCGATGGCTACACCTTC 13 TRBJ1-2 TRBV5-1 many TRBD1
CASSRELQETQYF TGTGCCAGCAGCCGGGAGCTCCAAGAGACCCAGTACTTC 13 TRBJ2-5 TRBV7-3 few .
CASSTGTGREQYF TGTGCCAGCAGCACCGGGACAGGGCGCGAGCAGTACTTC 13 TRBJ2-7 TRBV6-6 . TRBD1
CASSLVRGQNPEQFF TGTGCCAGCAGCTTAGTAAGGGGTCAGAACCCCGAGCAGTTCTTC 15 TRBJ2-1 TRBV7-8 . .
CASSLIGTSGDHNEQFF TGTGCCAGCAGCTTAATAGGGACTAGCGGGGACCACAATGAGCAGTTCTTC 17 TRBJ2-1 TRBV7-3 few TRBD2
CASSSTTASNQPQHF TGTGCCAGCAGCTCGACGACAGCTAGCAATCAGCCCCAGCATTTT 15 TRBJ1-5 TRBV7-2 . .
CASSLDSGGRREQFF TGTGCCAGCAGCTTAGACTCCGGGGGCCGGCGGGAGCAGTTCTTC 15 TRBJ2-1 TRBV11-3 few .
CASSQSDRYYGYTF TGTGCCAGCAGCCAATCGGACCGCTACTATGGCTACACCTTC 14 TRBJ1-2 TRBV14 . .
CASSLVGRAFF TGTGCCAGCAGTTTAGTGGGACGAGCTTTCTTT 11 TRBJ1-1 TRBV28 many .
CASSLVLAGGRYNEQFF TGTGCCAGCAGTTTAGTGTTAGCGGGAGGTCGGTACAATGAGCAGTTCTTC 17 TRBJ2-1 TRBV12-3/TRBV12-4 many TRBD2
CASSVEGSSYEQYF TGTGCCAGCAGTGTAGAGGGGAGCTCCTACGAGCAGTACTTC 14 TRBJ2-7 TRBV25-1 . .